The subject of this entry is one T cell receptor beta chain. The data are from a study of blood T cell repertoires in COVID-19. Across the study: From T cells, B-cell-depleted T cells, or PBMCs came the material, which was cDNA or gDNA.

Participants were aged about 18 to 100 years from about two dozen US areas. The length of the CDR3 is 14 residues. The V gene's germline CDR1 is SGHTA and CDR2 FQGTGA. V gave up 2 bases and J gave up 0 bases, with 5 bases separating them. As originally analysed: Amplification of reference gene primers provided the estimated nucleated cell counts. Here immunoSEQ multiplex PCR was the method, and the copy in TCRdb shows in-frame clones only, minus some. V and J calls and clone size are copied from that table; D and trimming were computed from the DNA. The data hold hundreds of thousands of clones, with about 85% observed a single time.

This TCR was recovered from a woman between 45 and 60 years old who had recovered from COVID-19. V is TRBV7-3 and J is TRBJ1-3; D is unclear. The specimen was PBMCs or T cells enriched from blood (not recorded which). CDR3: CASSLSSSGNTIYF. DNA for the CDR3: TGTGCCAGCAGCTTATCTAGCTCTGGAAACACCATATATTTT.